The table lists the clone carrying this T cell receptor beta chain with a count of one. Its antigen is not known. Sequenced by immunoSEQ multiplex PCR; TCRdb stores in-frame clones only, minus some. Of 75,000 to 100,000 clones detected, around 83% appear once; the ten largest clones hold around an eighth. After removal of 0 bases from V and 4 bases from J, the junction contained 8 bases not matched to a gene. CDR1 LGHNA and CDR2 YSLEER come from the germline V gene. There are 16 residues in the CDR3. The sample originates from a study of T cell responses to AZD1222 COVID-19 vaccine. About the study: Timing groups of about 4 and about 12 weeks for second doses were pooled.

Whole-study findings and limits: A mostly white British donor set with more females was recruited, and clonal diversity was possibly underestimated. Of the AZD1222 recipients, only 5 or 6 were seropositive at baseline.

The sequences come from peripheral blood, collected on day 0 of AZD1222 vaccination. The V gene is TRBV4-3, the J gene TRBJ1-2; 7 bases align to TRBD1. This TCR was recovered from an adult in good health. The CDR3 region is CASSQEGSGGTYGYTF. The CDR3 DNA is TGCGCCAGCAGCCAAGAAGGATCAGGGGGTACCTATGGCTACACCTTC.